The clone carrying this T cell receptor beta chain was observed a few times. This specimen comes from a study of T cells in Graves' hyperthyroidism and ophthalmopathy. The TCR beta CDR3 regions underwent amplification using RNA transcripts as the source. When the TCR CDR3 underwent first-round RT-PCR, the HTBI primer set was used. TCRdb reanalysed the multiplex PCR reads using MiXCR and keeps one entry per CDR3 protein. The sample has around 700,000 distinct CDR3 sequences, roughly a sixth seen once. The CDR3 is made up of 17 amino acids. Germline loops: CDR1 LGHDT, CDR2 YNNKEL (reference sequence). The ends were cut back, 4 bases at V and 4 bases at J, with 17 bases in the middle.

The TCR comes from a woman aged 45-59 years with Graves' hyperthyroidism that later progressed to Graves' ophthalmopathy. The sample consisted of blood. The chain is built from TRBV3-1 and TRBJ1-6; no reliable D call. The CDR3 DNA follows: TGTGCCAGCAGCCGGAGCTGGAGGGAAAGTTATAATTCACCCCTCCACTTT. Translated: CASSRSWRESYNSPLHF.